Below are 10 T cell receptor beta chains sequenced from a single sample in a study of shared T cell receptors in the human thymus. Sequenced by immunoSEQ multiplex PCR; TCRdb stores in-frame clones only, minus some. In the table there are 600,000 or so clones, around 87% of which are singletons. This sample was also put to use in a study of human thymus T cells.

The sequenced material came from thymocytes. The receptors originated from a boy under two years old with a congenital heart defect.

The gene calls are TRBV7-9 and TRBJ1-4, with D possibly TRBD1 on 6 matching bases. Trimming cost V 1 base and J 7 bases, with 13 bases left between them. Germline CDR1 and CDR2: SEHNR and FQNEAQ (reference sequence). The length of the CDR3 is 15 residues. Here the CDR3 DNA reads TGTGCCAGCAGCTTAGTATGGGGGCAGGGTGAAAAACTGTTTTTT. This encodes CASSLVWGQGEKLFF.

The chain carries TRBV5-1 and TRBJ2-3, with 15 bases matching TRBD2. Germline values: CDR1 SGHRS, CDR2 YFSETQ. Trimming took 5 bases from V and 0 from J; bases not matched to a gene: 10. The CDR3 extends over 19 amino acids. Here the CDR3 reads CASRGLAGGVRSSTDTQYF. The CDR3 bases are TGCGCCAGCAGGGGACTAGCGGGGGGAGTCAGATCTAGCACAGATACGCAGTATTTT.

This clone showed up just once. This chain links TRBV5-8 with TRBJ1-5; D perhaps matches TRBD1 (6 bases). The CDR3 is 15 residues long. The germline V gene has CDR1 SGHTS and CDR2 YDEGEE. The germline V and J ends were trimmed by 2 bases and 2 bases, with 11 bases remaining between them. The CDR3 bases are TGTGCCAGCAGCTTCCCAGGGGACGGCAATCAGCCCCAGCATTTT. Protein: CASSFPGDGNQPQHF.

The chain has TRBV29-1 and TRBJ1-5, with 7 nucleotides matching TRBD1. Germline CDR1 and CDR2: SQVTM and ANQGSEA. The CDR3 totals 13 residues. V was pared by 5 bases and J by 4 bases, with 5 bases of the junction left unmatched. CDR3: CSVQGEENQPQHF. Here the CDR3 DNA reads TGCAGCGTTCAGGGGGAGGAAAATCAGCCCCAGCATTTT.

The chain uses TRBV6-1 and TRBJ1-1; tentatively, D is TRBD1 (6 bases). The CDR3 runs 15 residues. Per germline, CDR1 MNHNS and CDR2 SASEGT. Trimming cost V 4 bases and J 4 bases, with 16 bases left between them. CDR3 sequence (DNA): TGTGCCAGCAGTGCCTCCGGGACAAAGGGCACTGAAGCTTTCTTT. Its protein is CASSASGTKGTEAFF.

The gene calls are TRBV6-1 and TRBJ1-1; possible D gene TRBD1, 5 bases. The CDR3 extends over 12 amino acids. Germline V gene sequence: CDR1 MNHNS, CDR2 SASEGT. The V gene lost 8 bases and the J gene lost 5 bases, with 12 bases spanning the gap. The DNA for the CDR3 is TGTGCCAGCCTTGCGGGGCGAACTGAAGCTTTCTTT. Translation: CASLAGRTEAFF.

This chain uses TRBV4-3 with TRBJ2-1, with 8 bases fitting TRBD2. V lost 6 bases, J lost 8 bases, and 6 bases stayed unmatched. Germline CDR1 and CDR2: LGHNA and YSLEER. The CDR3 spans 13 residues. As DNA, the CDR3 is TGCGCCAGCAGAGCGGGAGAGGGCGATGAGCAGTTCTTC. Translating gives CASRAGEGDEQFF.

V gene TRBV28 combines with J gene TRBJ1-2; 9 bases map to TRBD1. The CDR3 consists of 15 residues. J gave up 5 bases and V 2 bases, and 6 bases lay outside the gene matches. Germline V gene sequence: CDR1 MDHEN, CDR2 SYDVKM. CDR3 in amino acids: CASSLRDRAKYGYTF. Here the CDR3 DNA reads TGTGCCAGCAGTTTAAGGGACAGGGCCAAATATGGCTACACCTTC.

V and J are TRBV11-3 and TRBJ2-7; no reliable D call. CDR1 and CDR2 (germline): SGHNT, YENEEA. Trimming took 0 bases from V and 3 from J, leaving 12 bases between them. CDR3 length: 15 amino acids. CDR3 sequence (DNA): TGTGCCAGCAGCTTAGAGGCCTCCCCGTTCTACGAGCAGTACTTC. Its translation is CASSLEASPFYEQYF.

This chain connects TRBV10-3 to TRBJ1-5, with 9 bases that match TRBD1. Germline V lookup: CDR1 ENHRY, CDR2 SYGVKD. The CDR3 loop spans 15 amino acids. V trimming: 6 bases; J trimming: 7 bases; junction bases outside the gene matches: 10. The CDR3 sequence is CAISYGTGKDQPQHF. The CDR3 DNA reads TGTGCCATCAGCTATGGGACAGGGAAGGACCAGCCCCAGCATTTT.